The 29 T cell receptor beta chains below were found in one sample sequenced in a study of beta chain features in type 1 diabetes. cDNA synthesis used the whole RNA isolate, giving expressed TCRB sequences. Clones were read by immunoSEQ multiplex PCR, and TCRdb kept only the in-frame ones, dropping some. Here the sample spans 900,000 or so clones, 17% being singletons. The sequenced sample was naive CD4+ T cells from blood. The origin of the receptors is a woman aged 18-29 years in good health.

The chain has TRBV2 and TRBJ2-5, with 10 bases matching TRBD2. The CDR3 is made up of 15 amino acids. The ends lost 10 bases at V and 4 bases at J; junction bases unmatched: 12. CDR1 is SNHLY, CDR2 FYNNEI, per germline. This CDR3 reads CATSQEREGAETQYF. The CDR3 nucleotides are TGTGCCACCTCTCAAGAGCGGGAGGGGGCAGAGACCCAGTACTTC.

The J gene is TRBJ2-4, the V gene TRBV23-1, with 7 nucleotides matching TRBD1. TRBV23-1 is assigned to the ORF class and has an uncertain function. The CDR3 contains 19 residues. V lost 0 bases and J lost 5; bases outside the gene matches: 16. DNA of the CDR3: TGCGCCAGCAGTCAATCGATCACCAGGGGGTCATTTAACGAAAACATTCAGTACTTC. As protein: CASSQSITRGSFNENIQYF.

There are a few counts of this clone. The chain is built from TRBV9 and TRBJ2-7, with 13 bases aligning to TRBD2. Judging by the DNA end, TRBJ2-1 fits better; the J call may be wrong. There are 16 residues in the CDR3. Germline V gene sequence: CDR1 SGDLS, CDR2 YYNGEE. CDR3 coding DNA: TGTGCCAGCAGCTTACCCGGGACTAGCGGGAACAATGAGCAGTTCTTC. This encodes CASSLPGTSGNNEQFF.

A single count supports this clone. V is TRBV4-2 and J is TRBJ1-5; D is unclear. Germline CDR1 reads LGHNA; CDR2 reads YNFKEQ. Trimming removed 1 base from V and 4 bases from J, with 8 bases in between. CDR3 length: 14 amino acids. CDR3 loop: CASSQGPENQPQHF. The CDR3 DNA reads as TGTGCCAGCAGCCAAGGACCGGAGAATCAGCCCCAGCATTTT.

This chain uses TRBV6-5 with TRBJ2-5, with 11 nucleotides matching TRBD1. The CDR3 covers 15 residues. Trimming took 6 bases from V and 4 from J; bases not matched to a gene: 7. Germline-derived CDR1 and CDR2 are MNHEY and SVGAGI. DNA of the CDR3: TGTGCCAGCAGGAGGTCCGGGACAGGGGGAGAGACCCAGTACTTC. This gives the protein CASRRSGTGGETQYF.

The chain is built from TRBV7-9 and TRBJ1-6; TRBD1 agrees at 8 bases. V dropped 4 bases and J dropped 10; count of bases not matched to a gene: 6. Germline V gene data show CDR1 as SEHNR and CDR2 as FQNEAQ (reference sequence). This CDR3 is 14 amino acids long. The CDR3: CASSSQGQGSPLHF. DNA of the CDR3: TGTGCCAGCAGCTCCCAAGGACAGGGCTCACCCCTCCACTTT.

This clone was seen a handful of times. The chain uses TRBV5-1 and TRBJ2-7, with D uncertain. Trimming took 4 bases from V and 3 from J, leaving 11 bases between them. The CDR3 runs to 13 residues. Per germline, CDR1 SGHRS and CDR2 YFSETQ. CDR3 nucleotide sequence: TGCGCCAGCAGCGATCCAGACGGCTACGAGCAGTACTTC. This codes for CASSDPDGYEQYF.

This clone turned up a few times. The V call is TRBV29-1, the J call TRBJ2-3, with unresolved D. Trimming took 1 base from V and 0 from J, leaving 14 bases between them. Germline V gene lookup returns CDR1 SQVTM and CDR2 ANQGSEA. The CDR3 runs 16 residues. CDR3 nucleotides: TGCAGCGTTGAAGTAGGTTGGGCAGCCAGCACAGATACGCAGTATTTT. It is translated as CSVEVGWAASTDTQYF.

V gene TRBV11-2 combines with J gene TRBJ1-1; D is unclear. The germline CDR1 and CDR2 sequences are SGHAT and FQNNGV. The V and J ends lost 0 bases and 4 bases respectively, with 15 bases between them. This CDR3 region has 16 residues. CDR3 nucleotides: TGTGCCAGCAGCTTAGAAGTTGGGTTGGGTATCACTGAAGCTTTCTTT. It translates to CASSLEVGLGITEAFF.

This clone was observed a handful of times. The chain employs TRBV29-1 and TRBJ2-3; 9 positions match TRBD1. The CDR3 contains 14 residues. Germline V gene lookup returns CDR1 SQVTM and CDR2 ANQGSEA. The J segment lost 2 bases and the V segment lost 4 bases, leaving 4 bases of the junction unmatched. CDR3 sequence: CSVGGTGITDTQYF. CDR3 sequence (DNA): TGCAGCGTTGGAGGGACAGGGATCACAGATACGCAGTATTTT.

This clone has just a few counts. This chain connects TRBV13 to TRBJ2-1, with TRBD1 identical over 7 bases. This CDR3 comprises 15 residues. From germline, CDR1 is PRHDT and CDR2 FYEKMQ (reference sequence). J was trimmed by 3 bases and V by 5 bases; bases with no gene match: 7. In DNA, the CDR3 is TGTGCCAGCAGCATGACAGGGAAATTCTACAATGAGCAGTTCTTC. Its protein product is CASSMTGKFYNEQFF. Using reference TRBV13 and TRBJ2-1 for the parts outside the CDR3, the full variable domain is AAGVIQSPRHLIKEKRETATLKCYPIPRHDTVYWYQQGPGQDPQFLISFYEKMQSDKGSIPDRFSAQQFSDYHSELNMSSLELGDSALYFCASSMTGKFYNEQFFGPGTRLTVL.

The V gene is TRBV4-3, the J gene TRBJ2-7, with a weak D call TRBD1 (6 bases). Looked up from germline, CDR1 is LGHNA and CDR2 is YSLEER. CDR3 size: 14 residues. The V end was cut by 3 bases, the J end by 3 bases, with 12 bases between. For the CDR3, the DNA is TGCGCCAGCAGCCAGGTACAGGGATACTACGAGCAGTACTTC. It yields the protein CASSQVQGYYEQYF.

This clone was observed a handful of times. The chain uses TRBV7-9 and TRBJ2-1; D gene uncertain. V was cut by 2 bases and J by 6 bases, with 17 bases left in between. The CDR3 is 16 residues long. CDR1 SEHNR and CDR2 FQNEAQ come from the germline V gene (reference sequence). This CDR3 is CASSLWLSRGSNEQFF. In DNA, the CDR3 is TGTGCCAGCAGCTTATGGTTATCGAGAGGAAGCAATGAGCAGTTCTTC. The full variable domain, completed using reference TRBV7-9 and TRBJ2-1, is DTGVSQNPRHKITKRGQNVTFRCDPISEHNRLYWYRQTLGQGPEFLTYFQNEAQLEKSRLLSDRFSAERPKGSFSTLEIQRTEQGDSAMYLCASSLWLSRGSNEQFFGPGTRLTVL.

This clone was seen only a few times. The chain joins TRBV4-1 to TRBJ1-1; D gene unclear. The V gene lost 5 bases and the J gene lost 3 bases, with 22 bases spanning the gap. CDR3 length: 17 residues. CDR1 is MGHRA and CDR2 is YSYEKL in the germline V gene. CDR3 nucleotide sequence: TGCGCCAGCAGCAAGGAAACGGGTAAGAACTCGGACACTGAAGCTTTCTTT. It encodes CASSKETGKNSDTEAFF.

The gene calls are TRBV5-1 and TRBJ2-7; TRBD2 aligns across 10 bases. This CDR3 contains 15 residues. CDR1 and CDR2 from the germline V gene are SGHRS and YFSETQ. V was pared by 4 bases and J by 2 bases, with 6 bases of the junction left unmatched. This CDR3 reads CASSMGLALTYEQYF. CDR3 DNA sequence: TGCGCCAGCAGCATGGGACTAGCGCTAACCTACGAGCAGTACTTC.

This clone has only a few counts. This chain uses TRBV18 with TRBJ2-1, with a tentative D call TRBD2 (5 bases). Germline V gene lookup returns CDR1 KGHSH and CDR2 LQKENI. CDR3 length: 15 amino acids. V lost 3 bases and J lost 1, with 10 bases in between. The CDR3 region is CASSPSANSYNEQFF. The CDR3 DNA reads as TGTGCCAGCTCACCTAGCGCTAATTCCTACAATGAGCAGTTCTTC.

The CDR3 sequence is CASTSRYEQYF. The CDR3 region has the DNA TGTGCCAGTACATCGCGCTACGAGCAGTACTTC. This chain uses TRBV2 with TRBJ2-7; D not certain. Germline CDR1 and CDR2: SNHLY and FYNNEI. Trimming shortened V by 9 bases and J by 3 bases, and 9 bases separated the two germline ends. The CDR3 is 11 amino acids.

This clone was seen repeatedly, ten times or more. V usage is TRBV21-1 and J usage is TRBJ1-1. TRBV21-1 is flagged as a pseudogene. This CDR3 is 10 amino acids long. CDR3 protein: CASSYTEAFF. In nucleotides, the CDR3 is TGTGCCAGCTCCTACACTGAAGCTTTCTTT.

Points on this clone: Other DNA sequences in the sample encode the same CDR3. The J gene is TRBJ2-7, the V gene TRBV7-2; 11 positions match TRBD1. The germline V gene encodes CDR1 SGHTA and CDR2 FQGNSA. V lost 3 bases, J lost 6 bases, and 7 bases stayed unmatched. The CDR3 runs to 15 residues. CDR3 nucleotide sequence: TGTGCCAGCAGCTTGACCGGGACAGGGGGTTCCGAGCAGTACTTC. This sequence encodes CASSLTGTGGSEQYF. The full variable domain, with the rest looked up from reference TRBV7-2 and TRBJ2-7, is GAGVSQSPSNKVTEKGKDVELRCDPISGHTALYWYRQSLGQGLEFLIYFQGNSAPDKSGLPSDRFSAERTGGSVSTLTIQRTQQEDSAVYLCASSLTGTGGSEQYFGPGTRLTVT.

This chain links TRBV4-2 with TRBJ2-3; D is uncertain. Trimming took 0 bases from V and 1 from J, leaving 5 bases between them. The CDR3 loop spans 14 amino acids. Germline V gives CDR1 LGHNA, CDR2 YNFKEQ. The CDR3 coding sequence is TGTGCCAGCAGCCAAGACAGACGCACAGATACGCAGTATTTT. Encoded protein: CASSQDRRTDTQYF.

This clone was seen a handful of times. The chain has TRBV19 and TRBJ2-3; 8 bases line up with TRBD2. This CDR3 spans 16 amino acids. CDR1 and CDR2 from the germline V gene are LNHDA and SQIVND (reference sequence). V dropped 6 bases and J dropped 7; count of bases not matched to a gene: 15. CDR3 sequence (DNA): TGTGCCAGTAGCGGATCCCCCGCCGGTAGCGGGAATACGCAGTATTTT. As protein: CASSGSPAGSGNTQYF.

J is TRBJ2-1 and V is TRBV28; TRBD2 matches 9 bases. With V trimmed by 6 bases and J by 0 bases, 9 bases remained unmatched. The CDR3 spans 17 residues. Per the germline V gene, CDR1 is MDHEN and CDR2 is SYDVKM. The CDR3 DNA reads as TGTGCCAGCAGAAATATAGCGGGAGAGAGCTCCTACAATGAGCAGTTCTTC. Protein product: CASRNIAGESSYNEQFF. Variable domain in full (rest from reference TRBV28 and TRBJ2-1): DVKVTQSSRYLVKRTGEKVFLECVQDMDHENMFWYRQDPGLGLRLIYFSYDVKMKEKGDIPEGYSVSREKKERFSLILESASTNQTSMYLCASRNIAGESSYNEQFFGPGTRLTVL.

The genes are TRBV7-2 and TRBJ2-1, with 7 nucleotides matching TRBD1. V lost 7 bases and J lost 4; bases outside the gene matches: 7. This CDR3 is built from 14 residues. CDR1 and CDR2 (germline): SGHTA, FQGNSA. CDR3 loop: CASKSGTVYNEQFF. The CDR3, as DNA: TGTGCCAGCAAGTCCGGGACAGTTTACAATGAGCAGTTCTTC.

This chain joins TRBV28 and TRBJ2-7, with 7 bases aligning to TRBD1. J gave up 7 bases and V 4 bases, and 10 bases lay outside the gene matches. The CDR3 loop spans 14 amino acids. CDR1 MDHEN and CDR2 SYDVKM come from the germline V gene. The CDR3 region is CASSSPTGTGEQYF. CDR3 coding DNA: TGTGCCAGCAGTTCCCCGACAGGGACGGGGGAGCAGTACTTC.

CDR3 bases: TGTGCCAGCAGTTGGGGAATTGGCAATCAGCCCCAGCATTTT. Translated, it gives CASSWGIGNQPQHF. The rearrangement links TRBV28 to TRBJ1-5; no reliable D call. CDR1 MDHEN and CDR2 SYDVKM come from the germline V gene. V lost 4 bases and J lost 2, with 9 bases in between. The CDR3 consists of 14 residues.

V is TRBV29-1 and J is TRBJ2-3; D is possibly TRBD2 (5 bases). V dropped 3 bases and J dropped 2 bases, with 12 bases sitting between them. Germline V CDR1 and CDR2: SQVTM, ANQGSEA. This CDR3 is built from 14 residues. CDR3 nucleotide sequence: TGCAGCGTTGATCCCGGACTGCACACAGATACGCAGTATTTT. This encodes CSVDPGLHTDTQYF.

This chain links TRBV5-1 with TRBJ1-5; 9 bases fit TRBD1. V shed 4 bases and J 5 bases; nucleotides not matched to a gene: 4. This CDR3 region has 14 residues. The germline gives CDR1 SGHRS, CDR2 YFSETQ. Here the CDR3 reads CASSTGGEDQPQHF. CDR3 sequence (DNA): TGCGCCAGCAGCACAGGGGGCGAGGATCAGCCCCAGCATTTT. Together with reference TRBV5-1 and TRBJ1-5, the CDR3 gives the full variable domain: KAGVTQTPRYLIKTRGQQVTLSCSPISGHRSVSWYQQTPGQGLQFLFEYFSETQRNKGNFPGRFSGRQFSNSRSEMNVSTLELGDSALYLCASSTGGEDQPQHFGDGTRLSIL.

This clone was seen a handful of times. The chain has TRBV6-5 and TRBJ2-1; D is possibly TRBD2 (5 bases). The CDR3 totals 16 residues. CDR1 and CDR2 from the germline V gene are MNHEY and SVGAGI. The V end was cut by 3 bases, the J end by 0 bases, with 12 bases between. In nucleotides, the CDR3 is TGTGCCAGCAGTTATATGAGAGGGAGCTCCTACAATGAGCAGTTCTTC. Residues: CASSYMRGSSYNEQFF.

This clone was counted between two and nine times. V usage is TRBV5-1 and J usage is TRBJ2-5; TRBD1 might be the D (5 bases). Germline loops: CDR1 SGHRS, CDR2 YFSETQ. Trimming pared 1 base from V and 3 bases from J, leaving 10 bases between. This CDR3 region has 14 residues. The CDR3 nucleotides read TGCGCCAGCAGCTTGTGGCCAGGGAAAGAGACCCAGTACTTC. Amino acids: CASSLWPGKETQYF.